The 28 T cell receptor beta chains below were found in one sample sequenced in a study of blood T cell repertoires in COVID-19. Measured with immunoSEQ multiplex PCR; TCRdb has only the in-frame clones, and not every one. The table records 70,000 to 95,000 clones, approximately 90% of them present only once. The sample comprised peripheral blood. These receptors came from a woman in her forties or fifties in a cohort sampled during active COVID-19.

The V call is TRBV11-2, the J call TRBJ2-1, with 7 bases that match TRBD1. Germline-derived CDR1 and CDR2 are SGHAT and FQNNGV. The CDR3 has 15 amino acids. V was clipped by 1 base and J by 7 bases; unmatched bases: 7. The CDR3 coding sequence is TGTGCCAGCAGCTTAGGGCAGGGGGTAGTGAATGAGCAGTTCTTC. Translating it yields CASSLGQGVVNEQFF.

In this sample, this clone turned up once. This chain uses TRBV9 with TRBJ2-1; 9 bases are shared with TRBD1. Trimming removed 4 bases from V and 0 bases from J; junction bases left unmatched: 8. The CDR3 loop spans 17 amino acids. The germline V gene has CDR1 SGDLS and CDR2 YYNGEE. CDR3 sequence reads: CASSKGQGYSSYNEQFF. The CDR3 coding sequence is TGTGCCAGCAGCAAAGGACAGGGGTATAGCTCCTACAATGAGCAGTTCTTC.

The chain has TRBV4-2 and TRBJ1-1, with TRBD1 matching over 7 bases. Germline V gene data show CDR1 as LGHNA and CDR2 as YNFKEQ. The CDR3 covers 20 residues. V was clipped by 4 bases and J by 4 bases; unmatched bases: 24. In DNA form, the CDR3 reads TGTGCCAGCAGCCCCATATTGAGGGGGCGGGGTGGGGACCTCATCACTGAAGCTTTCTTT. Translated, it gives CASSPILRGRGGDLITEAFF.

CDR3 sequence reads: CSASGSGRRTEAFF. The DNA of the CDR3 is TGCAGTGCTAGTGGCTCGGGGAGAAGGACTGAAGCTTTCTTT. The J gene is TRBJ1-1, the V gene TRBV20-1, with D unclear. V was clipped by 3 bases and J by 5 bases, with 16 bases between them. Germline values: CDR1 DFQATT, CDR2 SNEGSKA (reference sequence). This CDR3 comprises 14 residues.

The chain carries TRBV2 and TRBJ2-1, with D hard to call. The V gene lost 6 bases and the J gene lost 8 bases, with 14 bases spanning the gap. There are 13 residues in the CDR3. Germline V CDR1 and CDR2: SNHLY, FYNNEI. This chain's CDR3 is CASRGYSNDEQFF. The CDR3 coding sequence is TGTGCCAGCAGGGGCTACAGCAACGATGAGCAGTTCTTC.

This chain connects TRBV2 to TRBJ1-1, with no clear D. The CDR3 has 14 residues. CDR1 is SNHLY and CDR2 is FYNNEI in the germline V gene. Trimming left V 6 bases short and J 4 bases short, with 15 bases between. The CDR3 nucleotides read TGTGCCAGCAGGATGAGGGCAGGAGGCACTGAAGCTTTCTTT. Its protein is CASRMRAGGTEAFF. Together with reference TRBV2 and TRBJ1-1, the CDR3 gives the full variable domain: EPEVTQTPSHQVTQMGQEVILRCVPISNHLYFYWYRQILGQKVEFLVSFYNNEISEKSEIFDDQFSVERPDGSNFTLKIRSTKLEDSAMYFCASRMRAGGTEAFFGQGTRLTVV.

V is TRBV2 and J is TRBJ2-1; 14 nucleotides align to TRBD2. The CDR3 length is 19 residues. Per germline, CDR1 SNHLY and CDR2 FYNNEI. V dropped 3 bases and J dropped 4; count of bases not matched to a gene: 11. The CDR3 spells CASSDVGTSGRIRYNEQFF. The CDR3 DNA follows: TGTGCCAGCAGTGATGTGGGGACTAGCGGGAGAATCCGTTACAATGAGCAGTTCTTC.

The chain couples TRBV11-2 to TRBJ1-1; D might be TRBD1 (6 bases). Germline loops: CDR1 SGHAT, CDR2 FQNNGV. The CDR3 contains 16 residues. V was clipped by 1 base and J by 3 bases, with 15 bases between them. CDR3 nucleotide sequence: TGTGCCAGCAGCTTAGGGACAGCACTTGTTGACACTGAAGCTTTCTTT. It specifies CASSLGTALVDTEAFF.

This chain connects TRBV29-1 to TRBJ1-1; TRBD1 aligns across 7 bases. The CDR3 is made up of 12 amino acids. J was trimmed by 1 base and V by 4 bases; bases with no gene match: 0. Germline values: CDR1 SQVTM, CDR2 ANQGSEA. Here the CDR3 DNA reads TGCAGCGTTGGACAGGGGAACACTGAAGCTTTCTTT. This gives the protein CSVGQGNTEAFF. Filled out from reference TRBV29-1 and TRBJ1-1, the complete variable domain reads SAVISQKPSRDICQRGTSLTIQCQVDSQVTMMFWYRQQPGQSLTLIATANQGSEATYESGFVIDKFPISRPNLTFSTLTVSNMSPEDSSIYLCSVGQGNTEAFFGQGTRLTVV.

The chain employs TRBV6-1 and TRBJ2-7, with 7 positions matching TRBD2. V lost 2 bases and J lost 6; bases outside the gene matches: 7. CDR1 MNHNS and CDR2 SASEGT come from the germline V gene. This CDR3 has 14 residues. CDR3 sequence (DNA): TGTGCCAGCAGTGAACTGACTAGCTTGGGCGAGCAGTACTTC. Its protein is CASSELTSLGEQYF.

The V gene is TRBV10-2, the J gene TRBJ1-2; 9 bases are shared with TRBD1. Trimming cost V 6 bases and J 4 bases; bases outside gene matches: 9. The CDR3 contains 15 residues. The V gene's germline CDR1 is WSHSY and CDR2 SAAADI. Written as DNA, the CDR3 is TGCGCCAGCAGGGTACAGGGGGCAGACAGCTATGGCTACACCTTC. Its translation: CASRVQGADSYGYTF.

The chain carries TRBV6-5 and TRBJ2-5; 8 positions match TRBD1. Germline CDR1 MNHEY, CDR2 SVGAGI. Trimming took 4 bases from V and 1 from J; bases not matched to a gene: 5. The CDR3 spans 15 residues. In DNA form, the CDR3 reads TGTGCCAGCAGTTCGACAGGGGTGGTCCAAGAGACCCAGTACTTC. Translated: CASSSTGVVQETQYF.

V usage is TRBV5-1 and J usage is TRBJ2-3; 10 bases are a match to TRBD2. CDR1 and CDR2 (germline): SGHRS, YFSETQ. The CDR3 has 16 amino acids. V shed 0 bases, J shed 6 bases, and the junction held 7 bases outside the gene matches. CDR3 nucleotides: TGCGCCAGCAGCTTGGCGGGACTAGCGTCGAGGGATACGCAGTATTTT. This encodes CASSLAGLASRDTQYF.

The V and J genes are TRBV19 and TRBJ1-1; TRBD1 aligns across 8 bases. This CDR3 spans 14 amino acids. Germline V gene sequence: CDR1 LNHDA, CDR2 SQIVND (reference sequence). With V trimmed by 7 bases and J by 3 bases, 7 bases remained unmatched. This CDR3 is CASNRGWKDTEAFF. As DNA, the CDR3 is TGTGCCAGTAACAGGGGGTGGAAGGACACTGAAGCTTTCTTT.

The V call is TRBV2, the J call TRBJ2-2, with a weak D call TRBD2 (6 bases). CDR3 size: 15 residues. The germline V and J ends were trimmed by 2 bases and 5 bases, with 12 bases remaining between them. CDR1 SNHLY and CDR2 FYNNEI come from the germline V gene. In DNA form, the CDR3 reads TGTGCCAGCAGTGAAAGCGCGGGATCAACCGGGGAGCTGTTTTTT. The encoded protein is CASSESAGSTGELFF.

V is TRBV5-1 and J is TRBJ1-3, with TRBD1 as a possible D gene (5 bases). Germline V CDR1 and CDR2: SGHRS, YFSETQ. Trimming shortened V by 0 bases and J by 4 bases, and 14 bases separated the two germline ends. The CDR3 runs to 16 residues. CDR3 protein: CASSLVQGGGGNTIYF. CDR3 nucleotides: TGCGCCAGCAGCTTGGTTCAGGGCGGAGGGGGAAACACCATATATTTT.

The V and J genes are TRBV7-2 and TRBJ1-1; 7 bases align to TRBD1. With 1 base clipped from V and 3 bases from J, the junction kept 2 bases outside the gene matches. Germline V gene sequence: CDR1 SGHTA, CDR2 FQGNSA. This CDR3 is built from 14 residues. As DNA, the CDR3 is TGTGCCAGCAGCTTAGACAGGGGATACACTGAAGCTTTCTTT. Its protein is CASSLDRGYTEAFF.

The chain has TRBV11-2 and TRBJ1-3, with no clear D. The germline V gene has CDR1 SGHAT and CDR2 FQNNGV. This CDR3 has 12 amino acids. V lost 5 bases and J lost 7, with 9 bases in between. The CDR3 is CASSRSPNTIYF. As DNA, the CDR3 is TGTGCCAGCAGCCGTTCTCCGAACACCATATATTTT.

The V gene is TRBV20-1, the J gene TRBJ2-1; D is perhaps TRBD2 (6 bases). Germline CDR1 DFQATT, CDR2 SNEGSKA (reference sequence). Trimming took off 3 bases at V and 6 bases at J, with 6 bases between the two ends. This CDR3 has 11 amino acids. The CDR3 sequence: CSASGGNEQFF. CDR3 sequence (DNA): TGCAGTGCTAGCGGGGGCAATGAGCAGTTCTTC.

This chain connects TRBV5-5 to TRBJ1-5; D unclear. With 0 bases removed from V and 0 bases from J, the gap between germline ends came to 7 bases. The CDR3 is 15 amino acids. Germline V lookup: CDR1 SGHKS, CDR2 YYEKEE (reference sequence). CDR3 sequence (DNA): TGTGCCAGCAGCTTGGGTGCGCTTAGCAATCAGCCCCAGCATTTT. Protein product: CASSLGALSNQPQHF.

The chain recombines TRBV7-2 with TRBJ1-1; 7 bases align to TRBD1. J was trimmed by 0 bases and V by 5 bases; bases with no gene match: 9. The V gene's germline CDR1 is SGHTA and CDR2 FQGNSA. This CDR3 has 16 amino acids. CDR3 loop: CASSPIQGFLNTEAFF. CDR3 DNA sequence: TGTGCCAGCAGCCCGATACAGGGGTTCCTGAACACTGAAGCTTTCTTT. Full variable domain (remainder filled in from reference TRBV7-2 and TRBJ1-1): GAGVSQSPSNKVTEKGKDVELRCDPISGHTALYWYRQSLGQGLEFLIYFQGNSAPDKSGLPSDRFSAERTGGSVSTLTIQRTQQEDSAVYLCASSPIQGFLNTEAFFGQGTRLTVV.

The V and J genes are TRBV15 and TRBJ1-1; D is unresolved. V shed 2 bases and J shed 7 bases, with 14 bases lying between them. Germline values: CDR1 LNHNV, CDR2 YYDKDF (reference sequence). CDR3 length equals 14 residues. As DNA, the CDR3 is TGTGCCACCAGCAGACCAGAAGGTCGCGGTGAAGCTTTCTTT. It encodes CATSRPEGRGEAFF.

The chain uses TRBV6-5 and TRBJ2-7; 7 bases map to TRBD1. This CDR3 contains 13 residues. CDR1 is MNHEY, CDR2 SVGAGI, per germline. Unmatched junction bases numbered 5, after V lost 6 bases and J lost 3 bases. The CDR3 DNA is TGTGCCAGCAGGCCGGGACAGAACTACGAGCAGTACTTC. Translated, it gives CASRPGQNYEQYF.

The genes are TRBV3-1 (or the pseudogene TRBV3-2) and TRBJ2-2; 7 nucleotides match TRBD1. CDR3 size: 12 residues. V trimming: 10 bases; J trimming: 5 bases; junction bases outside the gene matches: 4. From germline, CDR1 is LGHDT and CDR2 YNNKEL (reference sequence). The chain's CDR3 is CATRQGTGELFF. The DNA for the CDR3 is TGTGCCACCCGACAGGGAACCGGGGAGCTGTTTTTT.

The CDR3 sequence: CASSLGTGGNYEQYF. The CDR3 region has the DNA TGTGCCAGCAGCTTAGGGACAGGTGGGAACTACGAGCAGTACTTC. J is TRBJ2-7 and V is TRBV13, with D possibly matching TRBD1 (6 bases). Germline CDR1 PRHDT, CDR2 FYEKMQ (reference sequence). This CDR3 has 15 residues. Trimming left V 0 bases short and J 3 bases short, with 12 bases between.

The chain recombines TRBV6-5 with TRBJ2-2; D ambiguous. Trimming left V 0 bases short and J 6 bases short, with 8 bases between. The CDR3 covers 14 residues. Germline V gives CDR1 MNHEY, CDR2 SVGAGI. CDR3 nucleotides: TGTGCCAGCAGTTACTCGTTTTCTTCCGGGGAGCTGTTTTTT. Translation: CASSYSFSSGELFF.

The V and J genes are TRBV6-4 and TRBJ2-3; 12 bases are shared with TRBD2. V shed 6 bases, J shed 5 bases, and the junction held 6 bases outside the gene matches. Per the germline V gene, CDR1 is MRHNA and CDR2 is SNTAGT. The CDR3 extends over 15 amino acids. The CDR3 protein is CASSLLAGGLDTQYF. As DNA, the CDR3 is TGTGCCAGCAGCTTACTAGCGGGAGGATTAGATACGCAGTATTTT.

This chain connects TRBV6-5 to TRBJ2-7; maybe TRBD1 (6 bases). V was shortened by 6 bases and J by 2 bases, with 17 bases between the two germline ends. CDR1 and CDR2 (germline): MNHEY, SVGAGI. CDR3 length: 15 residues. CDR3 loop: CASRVGPGETYEQYF. CDR3 DNA sequence: TGTGCCAGCAGGGTTGGTCCAGGGGAGACCTACGAGCAGTACTTC.